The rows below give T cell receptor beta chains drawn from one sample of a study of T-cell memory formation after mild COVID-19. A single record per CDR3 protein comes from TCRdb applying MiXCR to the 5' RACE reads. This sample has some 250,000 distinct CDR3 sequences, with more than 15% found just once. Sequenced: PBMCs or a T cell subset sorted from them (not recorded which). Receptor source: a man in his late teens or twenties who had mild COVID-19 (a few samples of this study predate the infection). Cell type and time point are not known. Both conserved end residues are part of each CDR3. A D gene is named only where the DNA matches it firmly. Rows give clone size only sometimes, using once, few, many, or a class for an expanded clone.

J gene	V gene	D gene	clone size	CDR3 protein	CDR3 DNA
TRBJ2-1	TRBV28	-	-	CASSLGGAKFF	TGTGCCAGCAGTTTGGGCGGGGCCAAGTTCTTC
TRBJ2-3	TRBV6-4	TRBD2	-	CASSDASGEATDTQYF	TGTGCCAGCAGTGACGCTAGCGGGGAGGCAACAGATACGCAGTATTTT
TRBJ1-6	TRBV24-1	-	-	CATSEGNSPLHF	TGTGCCACCAGTGAGGGCAATTCACCCCTCCACTTT
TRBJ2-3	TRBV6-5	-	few	CASSSRVSTDTQYF	TGTGCCAGCAGTTCGCGGGTGAGCACAGATACGCAGTATTTT
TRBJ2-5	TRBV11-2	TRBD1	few	CASSFQTGEVETQYF	TGTGCCAGCAGCTTCCAGACAGGGGAGGTAGAGACCCAGTACTTC
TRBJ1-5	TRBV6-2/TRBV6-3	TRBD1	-	CASSRGQGNQPQHF	TGTGCCAGCAGTAGGGGACAGGGTAATCAGCCCCAGCATTTT
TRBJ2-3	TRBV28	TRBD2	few	CASTPGGVTDTQYF	TGTGCCAGCACCCCCGGGGGGGTAACAGATACGCAGTATTTT
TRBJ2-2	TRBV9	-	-	CASSVGMGGELFF	TGTGCCAGCAGCGTTGGGATGGGCGGGGAGCTGTTTTTT
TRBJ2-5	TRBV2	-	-	CAIRDGLTQYF	TGTGCGATACGGGACGGACTAACCCAGTACTTC
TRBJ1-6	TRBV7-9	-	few	CASTTSRGGLSPLHF	TGTGCCAGCACCACGTCCCGGGGGGGGCTTTCACCCCTCCACTTT
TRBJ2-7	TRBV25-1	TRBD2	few	CASSGTSGGRFYEQYF	TGTGCCAGCAGCGGGACTAGCGGGGGGCGGTTCTACGAGCAGTACTTC
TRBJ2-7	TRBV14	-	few	CASSRMTAYSYEQYF	TGTGCCAGCAGCCGAATGACAGCCTACTCCTACGAGCAGTACTTC
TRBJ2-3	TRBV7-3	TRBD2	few	CASSFSGGLADTQYF	TGTGCCAGCAGCTTTTCGGGGGGGCTGGCAGATACGCAGTATTTT
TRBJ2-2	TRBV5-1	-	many	CASGGDNTGELFF	TGCGCCAGCGGGGGAGATAACACCGGGGAGCTGTTTTTT
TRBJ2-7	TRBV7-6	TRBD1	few	CASSSTGGWDEQYF	TGTGCCAGCAGCTCAACAGGGGGCTGGGACGAGCAGTACTTC
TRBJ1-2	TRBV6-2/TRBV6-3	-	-	CASSYFRADGYTF	TGTGCCAGCAGTTACTTCAGGGCTGATGGCTACACCTTC
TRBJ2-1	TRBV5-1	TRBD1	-	CASSLQGAPYNEQFF	TGCGCCAGCAGCTTACAGGGGGCCCCCTACAATGAGCAGTTCTTC
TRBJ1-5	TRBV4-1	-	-	CASSYGGGGQPQHF	TGCGCCAGCAGTTATGGAGGAGGGGGTCAGCCCCAGCATTTT
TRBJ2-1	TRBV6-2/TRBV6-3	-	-	CASMGVEQFF	TGTGCCAGCATGGGGGTTGAGCAGTTCTTC
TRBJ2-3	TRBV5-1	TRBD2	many	CASSSGTSGKSTDTQYF	TGCGCCAGCAGCTCCGGGACTAGCGGGAAGAGCACAGATACGCAGTATTTT
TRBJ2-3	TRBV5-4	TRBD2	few	CASSPTGLAGTSTQYF	TGTGCCAGCAGCCCAACAGGACTAGCGGGGACAAGTACGCAGTATTTT
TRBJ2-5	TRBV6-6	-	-	CASSYTRRAETQYF	TGTGCCAGCAGTTACACCCGCAGGGCCGAGACCCAGTACTTC
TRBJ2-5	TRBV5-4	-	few	CASSSEGLQTQYF	TGTGCCAGCAGTTCGGAGGGGCTTCAGACCCAGTACTTC
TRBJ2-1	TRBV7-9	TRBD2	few	CASSAGGGLSNEQFF	TGTGCCAGCAGCGCCGGCGGGGGGTTATCAAATGAGCAGTTCTTC
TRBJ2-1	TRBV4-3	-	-	CASSHNYHNEQFF	TGCGCCAGCAGCCACAACTACCACAATGAGCAGTTCTTC
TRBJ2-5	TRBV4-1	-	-	CASSQEWGNQETQYF	TGCGCCAGCAGCCAAGAGTGGGGGAATCAAGAGACCCAGTACTTC
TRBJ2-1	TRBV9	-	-	CASSVVGGRTYNEQFF	TGTGCCAGCAGCGTAGTGGGAGGCCGCACCTACAATGAGCAGTTCTTC
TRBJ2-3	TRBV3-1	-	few	CASSQDLTDTQYF	TGTGCCAGCAGCCAAGATTTGACAGATACGCAGTATTTT
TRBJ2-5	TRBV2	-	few	CASFGGTQETQYF	TGTGCCAGCTTTGGGGGTACCCAAGAGACCCAGTACTTC
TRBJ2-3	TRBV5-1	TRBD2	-	CASSFAGDSDTQYF	TGCGCCAGCAGCTTTGCGGGGGACTCAGATACGCAGTATTTT
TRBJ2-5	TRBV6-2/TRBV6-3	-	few	CASSSTSPETQYF	TGTGCCAGCAGCTCTACTAGTCCGGAGACCCAGTACTTC
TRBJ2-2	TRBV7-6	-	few	CASSLILGELFF	TGTGCCAGCAGCTTAATTCTAGGGGAGCTGTTTTTT
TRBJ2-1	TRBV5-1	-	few	CASSLVPGNNEQFF	TGCGCCAGCAGCTTGGTCCCAGGGAACAATGAGCAGTTCTTC
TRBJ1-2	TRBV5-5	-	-	CASSLSANPYGYTF	TGTGCCAGCAGCTTGTCAGCAAACCCCTATGGCTACACCTTC
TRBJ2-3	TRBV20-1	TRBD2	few	CSASAGGTDTQYF	TGCAGTGCTAGTGCGGGGGGCACAGATACGCAGTATTTT
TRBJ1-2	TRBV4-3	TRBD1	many	CASSQDTIGTDLNYGYTF	TGCGCCAGCAGCCAAGATACTATTGGGACAGATCTTAACTATGGCTACACCTTC
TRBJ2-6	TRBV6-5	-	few	CASSVTGSGANVLTF	TGTGCCAGCAGCGTCACAGGGTCTGGGGCCAACGTCCTGACTTTC
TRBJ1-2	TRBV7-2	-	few	CASSSRFDGYTF	TGTGCCAGCAGCTCCCGGTTTGATGGCTACACCTTC